A single sample gave rise to the 18 T cell receptor beta chains below, sequenced in a study of cytomegalovirus exposure and HLA in healthy donors. Vbeta (60) and Jbeta (13) primers were used in the PCR. Using immunoSEQ multiplex PCR, the repertoire was profiled, and TCRdb retains in-frame clones only, with some absent. In the table there are around 180,000 clones, over 65% of which are singletons. Sequenced input: PBMCs. These receptors all stem from a woman in her 30s in good health and CMV-seropositive.

The gene calls are TRBV28 and TRBJ1-5; D is unclear. V lost 3 bases, J lost 5 bases, and 8 bases lay in between. From germline, CDR1 is MDHEN and CDR2 SYDVKM. The CDR3 totals 13 residues. CDR3 coding DNA: TGTGCCAGCAGTTTCGGTGTTCATCAGCCCCAGCATTTT. Its protein is CASSFGVHQPQHF.

The V gene is TRBV27, the J gene TRBJ2-1; D might be TRBD1 (6 bases). V was clipped by 3 bases and J by 9 bases, with 12 bases between them. CDR1 MNHEY and CDR2 SMNVEV come from the germline V gene (reference sequence). The length of the CDR3 is 13 residues. The CDR3 region is CASSLRGFSEQFF. The CDR3 coding sequence is TGTGCCAGCAGTTTGAGGGGGTTCAGTGAGCAGTTCTTC.

The V and J genes are TRBV27 and TRBJ1-5; D remains unclear. This CDR3 has 16 residues. Trimming took 5 bases from V and 0 from J, leaving 14 bases between them. The germline V gene has CDR1 MNHEY and CDR2 SMNVEV (reference sequence). The CDR3 bases are TGTGCCAGCAGTGATATGAGATACTATAGCAATCAGCCCCAGCATTTT. It codes for CASSDMRYYSNQPQHF.

In this sample, this clone turned up once. The J gene is TRBJ2-1, the V gene TRBV11-2; TRBD2 matches 7 bases. The CDR3 runs to 16 residues. Per the germline V gene, CDR1 is SGHAT and CDR2 is FQNNGV. The J segment lost 4 bases and the V segment lost 7 bases, leaving 13 bases of the junction unmatched. CDR3 loop: CASTLYGGREYNEQFF. DNA for the CDR3: TGTGCCAGCACCCTCTATGGCGGGAGAGAGTACAATGAGCAGTTCTTC.

The CDR3 is CASTLGTSSYNEQFF. The CDR3, as DNA: TGTGCCAGCACCCTAGGGACTAGCTCTTACAATGAGCAGTTCTTC. The chain has TRBV5-6 and TRBJ2-1, with TRBD2 identical over 9 bases. CDR1 is SGHDT and CDR2 is YYEEEE in the germline V gene. J was trimmed by 4 bases and V by 6 bases; bases with no gene match: 8. The CDR3 is 15 amino acids.

This clone was found a few times. This chain links TRBV28 with TRBJ1-1, with D possibly TRBD1 on 5 matching bases. V was pared by 7 bases and J by 1 base, with 16 bases between. Germline V gene data show CDR1 as MDHEN and CDR2 as SYDVKM. The CDR3 length is 15 residues. The DNA for the CDR3 is TGTGCCAGCACCCATGGGGGAGGCCAGAACACTGAAGCTTTCTTT. Residues: CASTHGGGQNTEAFF.

The chain has TRBV4-2 and TRBJ2-3; TRBD2 agrees at 9 bases. After removal of 0 bases from V and 6 bases from J, the junction contained 10 bases not matched to a gene. The CDR3 runs 17 residues. Germline V lookup: CDR1 LGHNA, CDR2 YNFKEQ. The CDR3: CASSQEGWRGGRDTQYF. The CDR3 bases are TGTGCCAGCAGCCAAGAAGGGTGGCGGGGGGGCAGGGATACGCAGTATTTT.

V is TRBV30 and J is TRBJ1-4; D call uncertain. This CDR3 contains 13 residues. V lost 5 bases and J lost 1, with 8 bases in between. The germline V gene encodes CDR1 GTSNPN and CDR2 SVGIG (reference sequence). The CDR3 protein is CAWGERTNEKLFF. The CDR3 DNA follows: TGTGCCTGGGGGGAGAGAACTAATGAAAAACTGTTTTTT.

The sample holds a few counts of this clone. The chain links TRBV6-6 to TRBJ2-2, with D possibly TRBD2 on 6 matching bases. This CDR3 region has 16 residues. Looked up from germline, CDR1 is MNHNY and CDR2 is SVGAGI (reference sequence). Trimming shortened V by 5 bases and J by 3 bases, and 16 bases separated the two germline ends. The CDR3 nucleotides are TGTGCCAGCAGTCTCTCCCTTAGCGGATACACCGGGGAGCTGTTTTTT. It translates to CASSLSLSGYTGELFF.

This chain links TRBV4-2 with TRBJ1-3, with unresolved D. The ends were cut back, 0 bases at V and 3 bases at J, with 6 bases in the middle. There are 14 residues in the CDR3. From germline, CDR1 is LGHNA and CDR2 YNFKEQ. The CDR3 sequence is CASSQESGGNTIYF. In nucleotides, the CDR3 is TGTGCCAGCAGCCAAGAATCCGGTGGAAACACCATATATTTT.

This clone was found a few times. The CDR3 bases are TGTGCCAGCAGTTTAAAGACAGGGGGTAATACAAACTATGGCTACACCTTC. Residues: CASSLKTGGNTNYGYTF. The chain combines TRBV28 with TRBJ1-2; 9 bases match TRBD1. Germline-derived CDR1 and CDR2 are MDHEN and SYDVKM. The CDR3 has 17 residues. V gave up 2 bases and J gave up 2 bases; unmatched junction bases: 9.

The table lists this clone with a few counts. The V and J genes are TRBV5-1 and TRBJ1-2; D unresolved. The germline V gene encodes CDR1 SGHRS and CDR2 YFSETQ. V gave up 4 bases and J gave up 1 base, with 14 bases separating them. There are 15 residues in the CDR3. CDR3 protein: CASSRGGLDNYGYTF. The CDR3 DNA follows: TGCGCCAGCAGCCGTGGAGGGTTAGATAACTATGGCTACACCTTC.

The gene calls are TRBV29-1 and TRBJ1-2; 9 bases fit TRBD1. The CDR3 length is 11 residues. Germline assignment: CDR1 SQVTM and CDR2 ANQGSEA. V dropped 7 bases and J dropped 8; count of bases not matched to a gene: 5. The chain's CDR3 is CSGSTGGGYTF. DNA of the CDR3: TGCAGCGGCTCGACAGGGGGAGGCTACACCTTC.

V gene TRBV5-1 combines with J gene TRBJ2-3; possibly TRBD2 for D (6 bases). This CDR3 region has 15 residues. Trimming removed 4 bases at V and 2 bases at J, with 14 bases between. Germline lookup yields CDR1 SGHRS and CDR2 YFSETQ. CDR3 DNA: TGCGCCAGCAGCGGGGGACTCAGATACACAGATACGCAGTATTTT. It yields the protein CASSGGLRYTDTQYF.

The chain recombines TRBV7-9 with TRBJ2-3; 8 bases align to TRBD2. V dropped 3 bases and J dropped 2; count of bases not matched to a gene: 1. The CDR3 runs 14 residues. CDR1 is SEHNR, CDR2 FQNEAQ, per germline (reference sequence). Written as DNA, the CDR3 is TGTGCCAGCAGCTTGGGACTAGACACAGATACGCAGTATTTT. It is translated as CASSLGLDTDTQYF.

This clone appeared a few times. The chain is built from TRBV6-1 and TRBJ1-1; 10 nucleotides match TRBD1. V shed 4 bases and J 3 bases; nucleotides not matched to a gene: 8. The CDR3 totals 16 residues. Germline V gives CDR1 MNHNS, CDR2 SASEGT. CDR3 in amino acids: CASSARTGGVDTEAFF. CDR3 bases: TGTGCCAGCAGTGCTCGGACAGGGGGAGTGGACACTGAAGCTTTCTTT.

The chain employs TRBV27 and TRBJ2-5, with D possibly being TRBD1 (6 bases). V shed 0 bases and J shed 1 base, with 12 bases lying between them. The CDR3 consists of 16 residues. CDR1 is MNHEY and CDR2 is SMNVEV in the germline V gene (reference sequence). CDR3: CASSLSVRGIQETQYF. DNA for the CDR3: TGTGCCAGCAGTTTATCGGTTAGGGGGATCCAAGAGACCCAGTACTTC.

V gene TRBV2 combines with J gene TRBJ2-3; TRBD1 aligns across 8 bases. The J segment lost 0 bases and the V segment lost 5 bases, leaving 7 bases of the junction unmatched. Germline values: CDR1 SNHLY, CDR2 FYNNEI. There are 16 residues in the CDR3. CDR3 nucleotide sequence: TGTGCCAGCAGTCGGACAGGGTTGGGGAGCACAGATACGCAGTATTTT. Its protein product is CASSRTGLGSTDTQYF.